These T cell receptor beta chains were read from a single sample in a study of OX40 agonist ivuxolimab in advanced cancers. Profiling relied on immunoSEQ multiplex PCR, and the TCRdb table lists in-frame clones only, not all of them. The table lists about 28,000 clones, about nine tenths of them singletons, with roughly 22% in the top ten. This specimen was CD4+ or CD8+ T cells sorted from blood, taken in a trial of the OX40 agonist ivuxolimab. The receptors derive from an adult with an advanced solid tumor such as melanoma, head and neck, liver or kidney cancer. Both conserved end residues are part of each CDR3. The D gene is left open where the match is weak. Where a row states a size, it is once, few, many or the class of an expanded clone; other rows omit it.

J | size | V | D | CDR3 | DNA
TRBJ1-1 | . | TRBV19 | . | CASRRPDRPNTEAFF | TGTGCCAGTAGGAGACCGGACAGACCGAACACTGAAGCTTTCTTT
TRBJ2-1 | few | TRBV5-1 | . | CASSMDFLGEQFF | TGCGCCAGCAGCATGGACTTCCTCGGTGAGCAGTTCTTC
TRBJ2-2 | . | TRBV2 | . | CASSEYKNTGELFF | TGTGCCAGCAGTGAATACAAGAACACCGGGGAGCTGTTTTTT
TRBJ1-5 | . | TRBV7-6 | . | CASSLAWGPGVGANQPQHF | TGTGCCAGCAGCTTAGCTTGGGGTCCCGGGGTAGGGGCCAATCAGCCCCAGCATTTT
TRBJ2-7 | few | TRBV19 | . | CASSRAGIIYEQYF | TGTGCCAGTAGTAGGGCGGGAATAATATACGAGCAGTACTTC
TRBJ2-2 | . | TRBV28 | TRBD1 | CASSTTGLNTGELFF | TGTGCCAGCAGTACGACAGGGCTAAACACCGGGGAGCTGTTTTTT
TRBJ2-1 | . | TRBV9 | . | CASSVGRDLYNEQFF | TGTGCCAGCAGCGTAGGGCGGGATTTGTACAATGAGCAGTTCTTC
TRBJ2-7 | . | TRBV6-6 | TRBD1 | CASLGQGAYEQYF | TGTGCCAGCCTGGGACAGGGGGCCTACGAGCAGTACTTC
TRBJ2-7 | . | TRBV10-3 | . | CAISVGTSYEQYF | TGTGCCATCAGTGTAGGCACTTCCTACGAGCAGTACTTC
TRBJ2-1 | . | TRBV7-9 | . | CASSAGVESSYNEQFF | TGTGCCAGCAGCGCAGGAGTGGAGAGCTCCTACAATGAGCAGTTCTTC
TRBJ2-1 | . | TRBV18 | TRBD2 | CASSPSGSRVEQFF | TGTGCCAGCTCACCTAGCGGGAGCCGGGTTGAGCAGTTCTTC
TRBJ2-2 | . | TRBV5-4 | . | CASSLWVVNTGELFF | TGTGCCAGCAGCTTGTGGGTGGTGAACACCGGGGAGCTGTTTTTT
TRBJ1-3 | . | TRBV7-8 | TRBD1 | CASSLALYGTGAGNTIYF | TGTGCCAGCAGCTTAGCGCTGTATGGGACAGGGGCTGGAAACACCATATATTTT
TRBJ1-5 | . | TRBV7-2 | . | CASSLGQVGNQPQHF | TGTGCCAGCAGCTTAGGACAGGTTGGCAATCAGCCCCAGCATTTT
TRBJ1-2 | once | TRBV2 | . | CASSEGHSYGYTF | TGTGCCAGCAGTGAAGGGCACAGCTATGGCTACACCTTC
TRBJ1-2 | . | TRBV7-9 | . | CASSFTGGYTF | TGTGCCAGCAGCTTCACAGGGGGCTACACCTTC
TRBJ2-7 | . | TRBV27 | . | CASSLTGGLYEQYF | TGTGCCAGCAGTTTAACCGGGGGGCTCTACGAGCAGTACTTC
TRBJ2-1 | . | TRBV2 | . | CASKSRGDYNEQFF | TGTGCCAGCAAATCTAGAGGGGACTACAATGAGCAGTTCTTC
TRBJ1-5 | . | TRBV5-8 | TRBD1 | CASSFGTAGNQPQHF | TGTGCCAGCAGCTTCGGGACAGCGGGCAATCAGCCCCAGCATTTT
TRBJ2-7 | once | TRBV4-3 | TRBD1 | CASSQGTGNWNEQYF | TGCGCCAGCAGCCAAGGGACAGGGAACTGGAACGAGCAGTACTTC
TRBJ2-2 | . | TRBV14 | . | CASSPRGPTGELFF | TGTGCCAGCAGCCCGCGGGGCCCTACCGGGGAGCTGTTTTTT
TRBJ1-3 | . | TRBV11-2 | . | CASSLGSGSGNTIYF | TGTGCCAGCAGCTTAGGGTCAGGGTCTGGAAACACCATATATTTT
TRBJ1-2 | once | TRBV4-1 | . | CASSQGSPGLGGYTF | TGCGCCAGCAGCCAGGGTAGCCCCGGTTTGGGCGGCTACACCTTC
TRBJ2-3 | . | TRBV11-2 | . | CASSFAPSSTDTQYF | TGTGCCAGCAGCTTTGCCCCATCTAGCACAGATACGCAGTATTTT
TRBJ2-5 | . | TRBV5-1 | . | CASSRNDSLPVCEQYF | TGCGCCAGCAGCCGAAACGACAGCCTCCCTGTTTGTGAGCAGTACTTC
TRBJ2-1 | . | TRBV6-1 | . | CASSDEGPYNEQFF | TGTGCCAGCAGTGATGAAGGGCCTTACAATGAGCAGTTCTTC
TRBJ2-1 | once | TRBV30 | . | CAWSEDYNEQFF | TGTGCCTGGAGTGAGGACTACAATGAGCAGTTCTTC
TRBJ2-2 | once | TRBV4-3 | . | CASSQGTEYTGELFF | TGCGCCAGCAGCCAAGGGACAGAATACACCGGGGAGCTGTTTTTT
TRBJ2-2 | . | TRBV19 | . | CASSVVAYGELFF | TGTGCCAGTAGTGTGGTTGCTTACGGGGAGCTGTTTTTT
TRBJ2-5 | . | TRBV5-4 | . | CASSHRAPTPQETQYF | TGTGCCAGCAGCCACCGGGCCCCAACCCCCCAAGAGACCCAGTACTTC
TRBJ2-7 | . | TRBV7-8 | TRBD1 | CASSHRDSSYEQYF | TGTGCCAGCAGCCACCGGGACAGCTCCTACGAGCAGTACTTC
TRBJ1-1 | . | TRBV7-9 | TRBD1 | CASSLGQGQNTEAFF | TGTGCCAGCAGCCTTGGACAGGGCCAGAACACTGAAGCTTTCTTT
TRBJ2-1 | . | TRBV10-3 | TRBD2 | CASQIVQRTSSYNEQFF | TGTGCCTCCCAAATAGTTCAAAGGACTAGCTCCTACAATGAGCAGTTCTTC
TRBJ2-7 | . | TRBV19 | . | CASSIGTPYEQYF | TGTGCCAGTAGTATAGGGACCCCCTACGAGCAGTACTTC
TRBJ2-5 | once | TRBV4-1 | TRBD2 | CASSQGLAGGTYQETQYF | TGCGCCAGCAGCCAAGGACTAGCGGGAGGGACGTACCAAGAGACCCAGTACTTC
TRBJ2-7 | . | TRBV29-1 | TRBD1 | CSVEDQNRGAYEQYF | TGCAGCGTTGAAGATCAAAACAGGGGGGCCTACGAGCAGTACTTC
TRBJ2-7 | . | TRBV15 | TRBD2 | CATASSGTRYEQYF | TGTGCCACCGCGTCTAGCGGGACCCGCTACGAGCAGTACTTC
TRBJ2-3 | . | TRBV12-5 | . | CASGLVPSLDTQYF | TGTGCTAGTGGTTTGGTACCCAGCTTAGATACGCAGTATTTT
TRBJ2-3 | . | TRBV5-1 | TRBD2 | CASSFLTSGRTYTQYF | TGCGCCAGCAGCTTCCTTACTAGCGGGAGAACATATACGCAGTATTTT
TRBJ2-7 | . | TRBV7-9 | TRBD2 | CASSGLAGESYEQYF | TGTGCCAGCAGCGGACTAGCGGGAGAATCCTACGAGCAGTACTTC
TRBJ2-7 | . | TRBV14 | TRBD2 | CASSQELGVAGGPRHEQYF | TGTGCCAGCAGCCAAGAGTTGGGGGTAGCGGGAGGCCCTAGGCACGAGCAGTACTTC
TRBJ1-3 | . | TRBV16 | TRBD1 | CASSQSIGQVYGNTIYF | TGTGCCAGCAGCCAATCAATTGGACAGGTTTATGGAAACACCATATATTTT
TRBJ2-7 | . | TRBV27 | TRBD1 | CASSPRTGYYEQYF | TGTGCCAGCAGTCCACGGACAGGGTACTACGAGCAGTACTTC
TRBJ1-1 | . | TRBV7-8 | . | CASSSRGGFAVNTEAFF | TGTGCCAGCAGTTCCCGGGGGGGTTTTGCGGTGAACACTGAAGCTTTCTTT
TRBJ2-7 | . | TRBV4-2 | . | CASSQSTELSGRYEQYF | TGTGCCAGCAGCCAATCAACCGAGCTTAGCGGAAGATACGAGCAGTACTTC
TRBJ1-1 | . | TRBV6-6 | TRBD1 | CASSYDRAGEAFF | TGTGCCAGCAGCTACGACAGGGCTGGCGAAGCTTTCTTT
TRBJ2-5 | . | TRBV27 | TRBD2 | CASSFLGAGEGETQYF | TGTGCCAGCAGTTTCCTCGGAGCGGGAGAGGGGGAGACCCAGTACTTC
TRBJ2-7 | once | TRBV18 | . | CASSQDSHEQYF | TGTGCCAGCTCCCAAGACTCCCACGAGCAGTACTTC
TRBJ2-7 | . | TRBV6-6 | TRBD2 | CASKASGDYEQYF | TGTGCCAGCAAGGCTAGCGGGGACTACGAGCAGTACTTC
TRBJ2-4 | . | TRBV4-2 | . | CASSEGYQQLGTKNIQYF | TGTGCCAGCAGCGAAGGATACCAGCAACTGGGGACCAAAAACATTCAGTACTTC
TRBJ2-1 | . | TRBV10-3 | TRBD2 | CAITLGLAGGNEQFF | TGTGCCATCACCTTGGGACTAGCGGGAGGTAATGAGCAGTTCTTC
TRBJ2-7 | . | TRBV13 | TRBD2 | CASSLALAGYEQYF | TGTGCCAGCAGCTTAGCACTAGCGGGCTACGAGCAGTACTTC
TRBJ2-5 | . | TRBV7-9 | . | CASSVPFINLKETQYF | TGTGCCAGCAGCGTCCCGTTCATCAACTTGAAAGAGACCCAGTACTTC